This TCR beta chain was found in a study of blood T cell repertoires in COVID-19. Across the whole study: In each case, the material was cDNA or gDNA derived from T cells, B-cell-depleted T cells, or PBMCs.

Participant-given clinical history determined each cohort assignment. Two consecutive negative NP/OP PCR tests, clearance, or resolved symptoms defined Cohort 3 recovery. Germline assignment: CDR1 SGDLS and CDR2 YYNGEE. The CDR3 has 15 amino acids. Trimming took off 1 base at V and 4 bases at J, with 14 bases between the two ends. The method was immunoSEQ multiplex PCR; TCRdb's version includes in-frame clones alone and lacks a portion of them. The sample has some 250,000 clones; 75% to 90% are singletons. Sequencing was performed on PBMCs or T cells enriched from blood (not recorded which). This receptor was obtained from a middle-aged man who had recovered from COVID-19. The rearrangement uses TRBV9 and TRBJ1-2, with D perhaps matching TRBD1 (5 bases). This CDR3 reads CASSVSGGAGYGYTF. The CDR3 region has the DNA TGTGCCAGCAGCGTATCCGGAGGGGCAGGCTATGGCTACACCTTC.